The rows below give T cell receptor beta chains drawn from one sample of a study of T cell responses to AZD1222 COVID-19 vaccine. The assay was immunoSEQ multiplex PCR, and TCRdb's table has in-frame clones only and misses some. The sample shows over 95,000 clones, almost 90% of them seen only once. Sequenced material: peripheral blood, taken 28 days after the second AZD1222 dose. The source of these receptors is an adult who received the AZD1222 COVID-19 vaccine. The CDR3 runs from the conserved cysteine through the conserved F or W. The D gene is left open where the match is weak. Only some rows state a clone size, as once, few, many or a class for expanded clones.

clone size	D gene	V gene	J gene	CDR3 protein	CDR3 DNA
-	TRBD2	TRBV9	TRBJ2-1	CASSTRGSGSINEQFF	TGTGCCAGCAGCACCAGAGGTAGCGGGAGCATCAATGAGCAGTTCTTC
-	-	TRBV18	TRBJ2-6	CASSPTSGVSGANVLTF	TGTGCCAGCTCACCAACCAGCGGAGTCTCTGGGGCCAACGTCCTGACTTTC
-	-	TRBV15	TRBJ1-5	CATSRDKGYQPQHF	TGTGCCACCAGCAGAGATAAGGGATATCAGCCCCAGCATTTT
-	-	TRBV3-1/TRBV3-2	TRBJ2-1	CASSQDVGQIYNEQFF	TGTGCCAGCAGCCAAGACGTGGGCCAAATTTACAATGAGCAGTTCTTC
-	TRBD1	TRBV5-6	TRBJ1-4	CASSVTGITNEKLFF	TGTGCCAGCAGCGTGACAGGGATTACTAATGAAAAACTGTTTTTT
-	TRBD2	TRBV15	TRBJ2-6	CATSRAPREGLSRGGANVLTF	TGTGCCACCAGCAGAGCCCCGCGGGAAGGGCTATCGCGGGGGGGGGCCAACGTCCTGACTTTC
-	-	TRBV5-1	TRBJ2-5	CASSGTALSKETQYF	TGCGCCAGCTCCGGGACCGCCTTATCAAAAGAGACCCAGTACTTC
-	TRBD1	TRBV6-5	TRBJ2-7	CASRRPGQGPVEQYF	TGTGCCAGCAGAAGACCGGGACAGGGACCTGTCGAGCAGTACTTC
-	-	TRBV19	TRBJ1-5	CASSMGSRVNQPQHF	TGTGCCAGTAGTATGGGCTCCCGAGTCAATCAGCCCCAGCATTTT
few	-	TRBV18	TRBJ2-3	CASSPPSPRPTDTQYF	TGTGCCAGCTCACCACCATCCCCAAGACCGACAGATACGCAGTATTTT
-	-	TRBV2	TRBJ2-7	CASSEAPGATYEQYF	TGTGCCAGCAGTGAAGCCCCGGGGGCCACCTACGAGCAGTACTTC
-	-	TRBV6-5	TRBJ2-6	CASSILGSGANVLTF	TGTGCCAGCAGCATCCTTGGCTCTGGGGCCAACGTCCTGACTTTC
-	-	TRBV5-1	TRBJ1-2	CASSSTQDPPGYTF	TGCGCCAGCAGCTCGACCCAGGATCCCCCGGGCTACACCTTC
-	-	TRBV19	TRBJ2-7	CASSIAKNSYEQYF	TGTGCCAGTAGTATCGCTAAAAACTCCTACGAGCAGTACTTC
-	-	TRBV19	TRBJ2-1	CASSIWGADEQFF	TGTGCCAGTAGTATTTGGGGGGCTGATGAGCAGTTCTTC
-	-	TRBV9	TRBJ2-2	CASSPGGRSLAGELFF	TGTGCCAGCAGCCCAGGTGGGCGGAGCTTGGCGGGGGAGCTGTTTTTT
-	TRBD2	TRBV7-2	TRBJ2-7	CASSLFGRELEQYF	TGTGCCAGCAGCTTATTCGGGAGGGAACTCGAGCAGTACTTC
-	TRBD1	TRBV27	TRBJ2-7	CASSLTGTGPYEQYF	TGTGCCAGCAGTCTCACCGGGACAGGCCCCTACGAGCAGTACTTC
-	TRBD1	TRBV19	TRBJ1-1	CASSIVSGGSTEAFF	TGTGCCAGTAGTATAGTATCAGGGGGAAGCACTGAAGCTTTCTTT
-	-	TRBV7-2	TRBJ2-1	CASSLDGSEGDEQFF	TGTGCCAGCAGCTTAGATGGCAGTGAGGGGGATGAGCAGTTCTTC